This passage covers 22 T cell receptor beta chains from one sample sequenced in a study of OX40 agonist ivuxolimab in advanced cancers. Clones were sequenced by immunoSEQ multiplex PCR, and TCRdb holds only the in-frame ones, with some missing. Among 45,000 to 65,000 clones listed, more than 65% were seen once. The material sequenced was CD4+ or CD8+ T cells sorted from blood, taken in a trial of the OX40 agonist ivuxolimab. These receptors came from an adult with an advanced solid tumor such as melanoma, head and neck, liver or kidney cancer.

This clone has more than one count but fewer than ten. CDR3 bases: TGTGCCAGCAGCTTAGATCCGGCCTGGACTAATTCACCCCTCCACTTT. Protein: CASSLDPAWTNSPLHF. V and J are TRBV7-3 and TRBJ1-6; no definite D call. V lost 2 bases, J lost 6 bases, and 14 bases lay in between. Per germline, CDR1 SGHTA and CDR2 FQGTGA. The CDR3 spans 16 residues.

V usage is TRBV5-6 and J usage is TRBJ2-5, with 10 nucleotides matching TRBD1. J gave up 5 bases and V 4 bases, and 8 bases lay outside the gene matches. Germline V gene sequence: CDR1 SGHDT, CDR2 YYEEEE. The CDR3 extends over 15 amino acids. The CDR3 here is CASSPGTGVVETQYF. For the CDR3, the DNA is TGTGCCAGCAGCCCTGGGACAGGGGTCGTGGAGACCCAGTACTTC.

The V gene is TRBV10-1, the J gene TRBJ2-4, with 8 bases that match TRBD1. In germline, CDR1 is WNHNN, CDR2 SYGVQD (reference sequence). J lost 0 bases, V lost 6 bases, and 10 bases had no gene match. The CDR3 is 17 amino acids. The CDR3 sequence: CASSKGGTGLAKNIQYF. In DNA form, the CDR3 reads TGCGCCAGCAGCAAAGGGGGGACAGGCCTAGCCAAAAACATTCAGTACTTC.

The chain has TRBV18 and TRBJ2-7; the D call may be TRBD1 or TRBD2 (6 bases each). The germline V gene has CDR1 KGHSH and CDR2 LQKENI. The CDR3 is 14 residues long. Trimming stripped 3 bases from V and 3 bases from J, with 12 bases between. CDR3 DNA: TGTGCCAGCTCACCGCGGGACACCTACTACGAGCAGTACTTC. Protein: CASSPRDTYYEQYF.

This sequence joins TRBV19 and TRBJ2-7; D possibly corresponds to TRBD1 (6 bases). In germline, CDR1 is LNHDA, CDR2 SQIVND (reference sequence). The germline V and J ends were trimmed by 7 bases and 2 bases, with 12 bases remaining between them. CDR3 size: 13 residues. In nucleotides, the CDR3 is TGTGCCAGTACAGCCGGACAGCCCTACGAGCAGTACTTC. Protein sequence: CASTAGQPYEQYF.

This clone occurred once. Germline and junction disagree at one end, which may indicate a read error. CDR3 sequence reads: CASSLGLGRAEAFF. The DNA for the CDR3 is TGTGCCAGCAGTTTGGGTCTAGGGAGGGCTGAAGCTTTCTTT. This sequence joins TRBV5-4 and TRBJ1-1, with unresolved D. The CDR3 loop spans 14 amino acids. Germline CDR1 reads SGHNT; CDR2 reads YYREEE (reference sequence).

This chain connects TRBV7-2 to TRBJ2-1; 7 bases fit TRBD2. CDR1 is SGHTA, CDR2 FQGNSA, per germline. V trimming: 0 bases; J trimming: 1 base; junction bases outside the gene matches: 12. The CDR3 runs 19 residues. The CDR3 region is CASSLAIGPGLLSYNEQFF. Here the CDR3 DNA reads TGTGCCAGCAGCTTAGCCATCGGGCCGGGACTACTGTCCTACAATGAGCAGTTCTTC.

The chain couples TRBV7-6 to TRBJ2-6; 7 nucleotides line up with TRBD1. The germline V gene has CDR1 SGHVS and CDR2 FNYEAQ. The CDR3 spans 17 residues. V dropped 1 base and J dropped 4; count of bases not matched to a gene: 7. The CDR3 coding sequence is TGTGCCAGCAGCTTAGTAGTACTGGGACAGGGGGCCAACGTCCTGACTTTC. It codes for CASSLVVLGQGANVLTF.

The DNA for the CDR3 is TGTGCCAGCAGCGTAGGGAGTGGGACGGGTTGGGGGAATGAGCAGTTCTTC. It is translated as CASSVGSGTGWGNEQFF. This rearrangement joins TRBV9 to TRBJ2-1, with D perhaps given as TRBD1 or TRBD2 (5 bases each). This CDR3 comprises 17 residues. CDR1 and CDR2 (germline): SGDLS, YYNGEE. V was shortened by 0 bases and J by 7 bases, with 20 bases between the two germline ends.

Here the CDR3 reads CASSLSFEQYF. The CDR3 bases are TGTGCCAGCAGCTTATCATTCGAGCAGTACTTC. V gene TRBV7-2 combines with J gene TRBJ2-7; D call uncertain. Germline assignment: CDR1 SGHTA and CDR2 FQGNSA. V lost 2 bases to trimming and J lost 6 bases, with 5 bases between them. The CDR3 covers 11 residues.

This clone showed up just a few times. This chain connects TRBV20-1 to TRBJ2-5, with D maybe TRBD2 (5 bases). CDR3 length: 11 residues. From germline, CDR1 is DFQATT and CDR2 SNEGSKA (reference sequence). Trimming cost V 3 bases and J 7 bases, with 9 bases left between them. As DNA, the CDR3 is TGCAGTGCTAGGTCAGGAGGGACCCAGTACTTC. Its protein is CSARSGGTQYF.

This chain links TRBV6-4 with TRBJ1-4; 7 positions match TRBD1. V lost 6 bases to trimming and J lost 8 bases; unmatched junction nucleotides: 15. Germline CDR1 and CDR2: MRHNA and SNTAGT. This CDR3 comprises 16 residues. In DNA form, the CDR3 reads TGTGCCAGCAGGGAAATCACAGGGGAGGAGGTCGAAAAACTGTTTTTT. Protein product: CASREITGEEVEKLFF.

The chain is built from TRBV5-1 and TRBJ2-5; 8 bases agree with TRBD2. Trimming took 0 bases from V and 4 from J; bases not matched to a gene: 8. Germline values: CDR1 SGHRS, CDR2 YFSETQ. The CDR3 has 16 amino acids. The CDR3 reads CASSLVPRGVGETQYF. The DNA for the CDR3 is TGCGCCAGCAGCTTGGTTCCGCGGGGGGTTGGAGAGACCCAGTACTTC.

V gene TRBV29-1 combines with J gene TRBJ1-1; 8 nucleotides agree with TRBD1. Germline loops: CDR1 SQVTM, CDR2 ANQGSEA. J gave up 3 bases and V 7 bases, and 7 bases lay outside the gene matches. This CDR3 spans 13 amino acids. As DNA, the CDR3 is TGCAGCGAACGGACAGGGTCGTACACTGAAGCTTTCTTT. Its translation is CSERTGSYTEAFF.

V usage is TRBV5-1 and J usage is TRBJ2-2; 7 nucleotides match TRBD1. The germline CDR1 and CDR2 sequences are SGHRS and YFSETQ. V gave up 1 base and J gave up 2 bases; unmatched junction bases: 5. This CDR3 contains 16 residues. The CDR3 DNA is TGCGCCAGCAGCTTGAGCGGACAGGCCAACACCGGGGAGCTGTTTTTT. It translates to CASSLSGQANTGELFF.

The gene calls are TRBV7-2 and TRBJ1-2; 10 bases are shared with TRBD1. V gave up 5 bases and J gave up 2 bases; unmatched junction bases: 2. The CDR3 is 14 residues long. CDR1 and CDR2 from the germline V gene are SGHTA and FQGNSA. The CDR3 protein is CASSQDRGNYGYTF. The CDR3 DNA follows: TGTGCCAGCAGCCAGGACAGGGGGAACTATGGCTACACCTTC.

On this clone: The DNA is left out, because the CDR3 cannot be placed on it with certainty; the CDR3 is given as TCRdb lists it. The V call is TRBV5-1, the J call TRBJ1-2. Germline-derived CDR1 and CDR2 are SGHRS and YFSETQ. The CDR3 numbers 13 amino acids, ends counted. The chain's CDR3 is CASSPFGPGGYTF.

This clone was counted once. The chain couples TRBV5-1 to TRBJ2-5, with 8 bases matching TRBD1. Trimming cost V 2 bases and J 4 bases; bases outside gene matches: 4. The CDR3 sequence is 14 residues long. CDR1 SGHRS and CDR2 YFSETQ come from the germline V gene. The CDR3 DNA reads TGCGCCAGCAGCTTTTCAGGGGGCGGAGAGACCCAGTACTTC. Its protein is CASSFSGGGETQYF.

This chain joins TRBV7-2 and TRBJ2-1; D possibly corresponds to TRBD1 (6 bases). This CDR3 spans 15 amino acids. V gave up 3 bases and J gave up 1 base, with 10 bases separating them. Germline V gives CDR1 SGHTA, CDR2 FQGNSA. CDR3 sequence (DNA): TGTGCCAGCAGCTTCCGGGACACATCCTACAATGAGCAGTTCTTC. The encoded protein is CASSFRDTSYNEQFF.

The chain recombines TRBV4-2 with TRBJ2-1, with TRBD2 matching over 14 bases. The CDR3 totals 17 residues. Germline assignment: CDR1 LGHNA and CDR2 YNFKEQ. Trimming at V came to 0 bases and at J to 15 bases, leaving 13 bases not matched to a gene. The CDR3: CASSQEPGLAGVTRGFF. Here the CDR3 DNA reads TGTGCCAGCAGCCAAGAGCCGGGACTAGCGGGAGTAACGAGGGGGTTCTTC.

The V and J genes are TRBV20-1 and TRBJ1-1; D uncertain. Germline V CDR1 and CDR2: DFQATT, SNEGSKA (reference sequence). The CDR3 consists of 10 residues. V dropped 6 bases and J dropped 5 bases, with 7 bases sitting between them. CDR3 amino acids: CSAWLTEAFF. The CDR3 DNA follows: TGCAGTGCATGGCTAACTGAAGCTTTCTTT.

This sequence joins TRBV11-2 and TRBJ2-1, with 9 bases matching TRBD1. Germline V gene lookup returns CDR1 SGHAT and CDR2 FQNNGV. The CDR3 contains 18 residues. V gave up 1 base and J gave up 3 bases; unmatched junction bases: 10. CDR3 amino acids: CASSLARDRASLYNEQFF. CDR3 nucleotide sequence: TGTGCCAGCAGCTTAGCCCGGGACAGGGCATCTCTCTACAATGAGCAGTTCTTC.